Below, one TCR beta chain is given with its context. A read error may account for a junction end that differs from germline. This sample was included in a study of blood T cell repertoires in COVID-19. Libraries were prepared by immunoSEQ multiplex PCR; TCRdb keeps only in-frame clonotypes and omits some of them. The sample holds around 92,000 clones, about 74% seen once. The germline CDR1 and CDR2 sequences are KGHSH and LQKENI. CDR3 size: 15 residues. Patients in Seattle were enrolled during active infection, then followed longitudinally. Sequenced input: peripheral blood. This rearrangement joins TRBV18 to TRBJ1-1; 8 bases match TRBD1. This sequence was found in a man aged 70-80 years with COVID-19, enrolled during active disease. CDR3: CASSPRRQGNAEAFF. DNA of the CDR3: TGTGCCAGCTCACCACGGCGACAGGGGAACGCTGAAGCTTTCTTT. Filled out from reference TRBV18 and TRBJ1-1, the complete variable domain reads NAGVMQNPRHLVRRRGQEARLRCSPMKGHSHVYWYRQLPEEGLKFMVYLQKENIIDESGMPKERFSAEFPKEGPSILRIQQVVRGDSAAYFCASSPRRQGNAEAFFGQGTRLTVV.